This TCR beta chain was retrieved from a study of identical twins. Each CDR3 protein gets one entry after TCRdb re-called the 5' RACE reads with MiXCR. The table shows 450,000 or so distinct CDR3 sequences, with 24% occurring only once. The CDR3 contains 11 residues. V was pared by 10 bases and J by 5 bases, with 11 bases between. Germline-derived CDR1 and CDR2 are MNHEY and SVGEGT. These data were likewise used in another study, on T cells expressing NK-cell markers.

J is TRBJ2-5 and V is TRBV6-2 or TRBV6-3; possible D gene TRBD1, 6 bases. The sequenced material came from CD4+ T cells sorted from blood. The source is a woman aged 18-29 years in good health. The CDR3, as DNA: TGTGCCACCGCAGGGGACGAGACCCAGTACTTC. This sequence encodes CATAGDETQYF.